The 22 T cell receptor beta chains presented below share a single source sample, sequenced in a study of blood T cell repertoires in COVID-19. TCRdb's copy holds only in-frame clones and misses some; the assay was immunoSEQ multiplex PCR. The data show 300,000 to 400,000 clones, over 75% seen once. The sample comprised peripheral blood. All receptors derive from a woman between 45 and 60 years old with active or convalescent COVID-19.

The gene calls are TRBV12-3 or TRBV12-4 and TRBJ2-7, with 8 bases identical to TRBD2. The CDR3 loop spans 13 amino acids. The J segment lost 4 bases and the V segment lost 6 bases, leaving 5 bases of the junction unmatched. CDR3 sequence (DNA): TGTGCCAGCAGCAGTAGCGGGACTTACGAGCAGTACTTC. Amino acids: CASSSSGTYEQYF.

The rearrangement uses TRBV2 and TRBJ2-5, with 14 bases fitting TRBD2. This CDR3 contains 16 residues. V shed 5 bases, J shed 9 bases, and the junction held 11 bases outside the gene matches. Per germline, CDR1 SNHLY and CDR2 FYNNEI. CDR3 region: CASSNGLAGGTVAQYF. The CDR3 region has the DNA TGTGCCAGCAGTAATGGACTAGCGGGAGGTACCGTGGCCCAGTACTTC.

The chain links TRBV6-2 or TRBV6-3 to TRBJ1-2, with TRBD1 as a possible D gene (5 bases). Germline V gives CDR1 MNHEY, CDR2 SVGEGT. CDR3 length: 14 amino acids. V lost 5 bases to trimming and J lost 4 bases, with 14 bases between them. The CDR3 spells CASSPSDTSYGYTF. The CDR3 DNA follows: TGTGCCAGCAGTCCCTCGGACACCTCCTATGGCTACACCTTC.

The chain is built from TRBV7-2 and TRBJ2-2; TRBD1 might be the D (6 bases). The CDR3 contains 17 residues. The germline gives CDR1 SGHTA, CDR2 FQGNSA. V was clipped by 4 bases and J by 4 bases, with 19 bases between them. The CDR3 loop reads CASSSLRQGHGTGELFF. The DNA of the CDR3 is TGTGCCAGCAGCTCCTTGCGGCAGGGGCATGGCACCGGGGAGCTGTTTTTT.

The chain combines TRBV27 with TRBJ1-6; D not resolved. This CDR3 contains 17 residues. The germline gives CDR1 MNHEY, CDR2 SMNVEV (reference sequence). The ends were cut back, 0 bases at V and 7 bases at J, with 16 bases in the middle. Here the CDR3 DNA reads TGTGCCAGCAGTTTATCCGCGAGGGCAGCGGGAAATTCACCCCTCCACTTT. Translation gives CASSLSARAAGNSPLHF.

This clone occurred once. The genes are TRBV3-1 (or the pseudogene TRBV3-2) and TRBJ2-1, with 9 bases that match TRBD2. Germline CDR1 and CDR2: LGHDT and YNNKEL (reference sequence). This CDR3 region has 14 residues. V lost 1 base, J lost 9 bases, and 4 bases stayed unmatched. CDR3 nucleotide sequence: TGTGCCAGCAGCCAAGCTAGCGGGGTCGCTGAGCAGTTCTTC. Its translation: CASSQASGVAEQFF.

This chain connects TRBV7-8 to TRBJ2-7; D ambiguous. Germline CDR1 SGHVS, CDR2 FQNEAQ. The CDR3 runs 15 residues. The V and J ends lost 1 base and 2 bases respectively, with 12 bases between them. The CDR3 bases are TGTGCCAGCAGCTTAGGGGCCAGCCGGACCTACGAGCAGTACTTC. It yields the protein CASSLGASRTYEQYF.

The J gene is TRBJ1-5, the V gene TRBV19; 9 nucleotides match TRBD1. V was pared by 5 bases and J by 3 bases, with 8 bases of the junction left unmatched. This CDR3 has 16 amino acids. CDR1 and CDR2 (germline): LNHDA, SQIVND (reference sequence). CDR3 nucleotides: TGTGCCAGTAGTTCCACCGGGACAGGGACCAATCAGCCCCAGCATTTT. Encoded protein: CASSSTGTGTNQPQHF.

The chain combines TRBV10-2 with TRBJ2-1; 9 bases are shared with TRBD1. The V and J ends lost 7 bases and 7 bases, in that order; junction bases with no gene match: 14. The germline gives CDR1 WSHSY, CDR2 SAAADI. The CDR3 runs 16 residues. As DNA, the CDR3 is TGCGCCAGCACCGGGCCGGGACAGGGCTCTTCTAATGAGCAGTTCTTC. It is translated as CASTGPGQGSSNEQFF.

The rearrangement uses TRBV18 and TRBJ1-4; 7 nucleotides match TRBD1. Germline V gene data show CDR1 as KGHSH and CDR2 as LQKENI. The V gene end was trimmed by 0 bases and the J gene end by 3 bases; junction bases not matched to a gene: 1. There are 15 residues in the CDR3. CDR3 loop: CASSPPGTANEKLFF. For the CDR3, the DNA is TGTGCCAGCTCACCACCAGGGACAGCTAATGAAAAACTGTTTTTT.

The chain employs TRBV6-5 and TRBJ1-6; perhaps TRBD1 as D (6 bases). V was trimmed by 4 bases and J by 10 bases, leaving 14 bases between them. Germline CDR1 and CDR2: MNHEY and SVGAGI. The CDR3 totals 14 residues. CDR3 bases: TGTGCCAGCAGTTCGCGGACAGTTAAATCACCCCTCCACTTT. As protein: CASSSRTVKSPLHF.

The chain combines TRBV10-3 with TRBJ1-1, with 7 bases aligning to TRBD1. The CDR3 has 15 residues. The ends lost 5 bases at V and 0 bases at J; junction bases unmatched: 6. The germline V gene has CDR1 ENHRY and CDR2 SYGVKD. CDR3 amino acids: CAISPTGTVNTEAFF. DNA of the CDR3: TGTGCCATCAGTCCCACCGGGACAGTGAACACTGAAGCTTTCTTT.

A note on this clone: Other DNA sequences within the sample encode an identical CDR3. The chain recombines TRBV18 with TRBJ2-7; D unresolved. The V gene lost 3 bases and the J gene lost 6 bases, with 6 bases spanning the gap. This CDR3 contains 11 residues. The germline gives CDR1 KGHSH, CDR2 LQKENI. As DNA, the CDR3 is TGTGCCAGCTCACCGTCAGGCGAGCAGTACTTC. This encodes CASSPSGEQYF.

The chain couples TRBV12-1 to TRBJ2-2; TRBD1, as called in the table, went unchecked against the DNA. TRBV12-1 is flagged as a pseudogene. The CDR3 covers 12 residues. The CDR3 protein is CARGARTGELFF. The CDR3 DNA reads TGTGCCAGGGGGGCACGGACCGGGGAGCTGTTTTTT.

The chain uses TRBV28 and TRBJ1-4; D is perhaps TRBD1 (5 bases). Looked up from germline, CDR1 is MDHEN and CDR2 is SYDVKM. The CDR3 consists of 14 residues. Trimming left V 6 bases short and J 5 bases short, with 13 bases between. Here the CDR3 reads CASRLAGPNEKLFF. DNA for the CDR3: TGTGCCAGCAGGCTGGCAGGGCCGAATGAAAAACTGTTTTTT. Supplemented by reference TRBV28 and TRBJ1-4, the full variable domain reads DVKVTQSSRYLVKRTGEKVFLECVQDMDHENMFWYRQDPGLGLRLIYFSYDVKMKEKGDIPEGYSVSREKKERFSLILESASTNQTSMYLCASRLAGPNEKLFFGSGTQLSVL.

V is TRBV5-4 and J is TRBJ2-2; the match to TRBD1 covers 10 bases. CDR1 and CDR2 from the germline V gene are SGHNT and YYREEE (reference sequence). The J segment lost 0 bases and the V segment lost 4 bases, leaving 6 bases of the junction unmatched. The CDR3 is 17 amino acids. The CDR3 sequence is CASSKGQGIANTGELFF. In DNA, the CDR3 is TGTGCCAGCAGCAAGGGACAGGGGATAGCGAACACCGGGGAGCTGTTTTTT.

J is TRBJ2-1 and V is TRBV27; tentative D call: TRBD2 (6 bases). V lost 6 bases and J 0 bases, leaving 12 bases between the germline ends. The V gene's germline CDR1 is MNHEY and CDR2 SMNVEV (reference sequence). This CDR3 has 15 residues. CDR3: CASSWDWSSYNEQFF. The CDR3 bases are TGTGCCAGCAGCTGGGACTGGAGCTCCTACAATGAGCAGTTCTTC.

J is TRBJ2-7 and V is TRBV29-1; TRBD2 matches 8 bases. V gave up 6 bases and J gave up 6 bases; unmatched junction bases: 19. Germline V CDR1 and CDR2: SQVTM, ANQGSEA. This CDR3 is built from 16 residues. DNA for the CDR3: TGCAGCGTCGCGGGGGCTCCCGGGACTAGAGGTAGCGAGCAGTACTTC. Protein sequence: CSVAGAPGTRGSEQYF.

This chain connects TRBV7-9 to TRBJ2-5; D is possibly TRBD2 (6 bases). CDR1 is SEHNR, CDR2 FQNEAQ, per germline (reference sequence). The V and J ends lost 5 bases and 2 bases respectively, with 15 bases between them. The CDR3 has 15 amino acids. As DNA, the CDR3 is TGTGCCAGCAGCGTGGTCGGCGGGAATCAAGAGACCCAGTACTTC. It codes for CASSVVGGNQETQYF.

This clone has only one observation. The chain recombines TRBV6-6 with TRBJ2-1, with 16 bases aligning to TRBD2. This CDR3 has 19 amino acids. Trimming removed 6 bases from V and 6 bases from J; junction bases left unmatched: 14. Per germline, CDR1 MNHNY and CDR2 SVGAGI (reference sequence). CDR3 in DNA: TGTGCCAGCAGGCGATCCGGGACTAGCGGGGGGGCCGATTTCAATGAGCAGTTCTTC. This translates into CASRRSGTSGGADFNEQFF.

This rearrangement joins TRBV28 to TRBJ1-6; no reliable D call. V shed 3 bases and J shed 8 bases, with 14 bases lying between them. This CDR3 spans 15 amino acids. From germline, CDR1 is MDHEN and CDR2 SYDVKM. The CDR3 nucleotides read TGTGCCAGCAGTTTGTTCGGAGGGCTGGATTCACCCCTCCACTTT. Translation gives CASSLFGGLDSPLHF.

For this clone: A read error may produce the germline difference seen at one junction end. The V call is TRBV7-7, the J call TRBJ1-2; TRBD1 matches at 8 bases. Germline CDR1 SSHAT, CDR2 FNYEAQ (reference sequence). The CDR3 sequence is 16 residues long. CDR3 region: CASSPGIGRGQNGYTF. In nucleotides, the CDR3 is TGTGCTAGCAGCCCCGGTATCGGCAGGGGGCAAAATGGCTACACCTTC.